These 8 T cell receptor beta chains originate from one sample sequenced in a study of blood T cells in healthy people across ages. A second PCR, run for about 6 to 12 cycles, used a sample-barcoded 5' primer plus a J-beta primer mix. TCRdb reanalysed the 5' RACE reads using MiXCR and keeps one entry per CDR3 protein. The sample contains about 1.4 million distinct CDR3 sequences, 55% to 75% of which appear only once. The sequenced material came from blood. These receptors originate from a man between 18 and 35 years old in good health.

Only a few counts were recorded for this clonotype. This chain uses TRBV7-9 with TRBJ1-2; no clear D. Germline assignment: CDR1 SEHNR and CDR2 FQNEAQ (reference sequence). Deletions cut 0 bases from V and 8 bases from J, with 7 bases between. The CDR3 runs to 12 residues. CDR3 residues: CASSLAPEGYTF. In DNA form, the CDR3 reads TGTGCCAGCAGCTTAGCGCCGGAGGGCTACACCTTC.

This chain uses TRBV11-3 with TRBJ2-3, with 12 bases identical to TRBD2. Losses at the gene ends were 9 bases for V and 2 bases for J; bases not matched to a gene: 9. The CDR3 has 16 amino acids. Germline loops: CDR1 SGHNT, CDR2 YENEEA. DNA of the CDR3: TGTGCCAGTTCACTAGCGGGAGGCCCCGACACAGATACGCAGTATTTT. This gives the protein CASSLAGGPDTDTQYF.

This rearrangement joins TRBV5-1 to TRBJ1-2; D remains unclear. The CDR3 totals 15 residues. In germline, CDR1 is SGHRS, CDR2 YFSETQ. V gave up 4 bases and J gave up 3 bases, with 16 bases separating them. Here the CDR3 DNA reads TGCGCCAGCAGCATTGGACCCGCGAGGGACTATGGCTACACCTTC. Protein product: CASSIGPARDYGYTF.

The rearrangement uses TRBV4-3 and TRBJ2-2, with D perhaps matching TRBD1 (5 bases). From germline, CDR1 is LGHNA and CDR2 YSLEER. Trimming stripped 5 bases from V and 2 bases from J, with 12 bases between. The CDR3 contains 15 residues. Written as DNA, the CDR3 is TGCGCCAGCAGCGCCCGGACACTTAACACCGGGGAGCTGTTTTTT. This sequence encodes CASSARTLNTGELFF.

This chain links TRBV7-2 with TRBJ2-1, with TRBD2 identical over 9 bases. Germline CDR1 is SGHTA and CDR2 is FQGNSA. Losses at the gene ends were 1 base for V and 8 bases for J; bases not matched to a gene: 9. The CDR3 runs to 16 residues. The CDR3: CASSLESSGSADEQFF. The CDR3 DNA reads TGTGCCAGCAGCTTAGAAAGTAGCGGGAGTGCCGATGAGCAGTTCTTC.

The V call is TRBV2, the J call TRBJ2-1, with D possibly TRBD1 on 6 matching bases. V was clipped by 2 bases and J by 8 bases, with 13 bases between them. The CDR3 consists of 14 residues. Germline values: CDR1 SNHLY, CDR2 FYNNEI. The CDR3 spells CASSERISGDEQFF. The DNA for the CDR3 is TGTGCCAGCAGTGAACGCATCTCAGGGGATGAGCAGTTCTTC. Supplemented by reference TRBV2 and TRBJ2-1, the full variable domain reads EPEVTQTPSHQVTQMGQEVILRCVPISNHLYFYWYRQILGQKVEFLVSFYNNEISEKSEIFDDQFSVERPDGSNFTLKIRSTKLEDSAMYFCASSERISGDEQFFGPGTRLTVL.

This clonotype was seen more than once but under ten times. The rearrangement uses TRBV4-1 and TRBJ2-1; TRBD2 agrees at 11 bases. The CDR3 length is 15 residues. CDR1 MGHRA and CDR2 YSYEKL come from the germline V gene. With V trimmed by 6 bases and J by 4 bases, 5 bases remained unmatched. The CDR3 protein is CASRPRLAGYNEQFF. The CDR3 bases are TGCGCCAGCAGGCCCAGACTAGCGGGATACAATGAGCAGTTCTTC.

The chain joins TRBV27 to TRBJ2-7; D might be TRBD1 (7 bases). CDR3 length equals 15 residues. Between the trimmed V and J ends, which lost 5 bases and 3 bases, there was a span of 17 bases. Germline CDR1 reads MNHEY; CDR2 reads SMNVEV (reference sequence). CDR3 sequence: CASSPGGGLHYEQYF. Written as DNA, the CDR3 is TGTGCCAGCAGTCCCGGAGGGGGCCTTCACTACGAGCAGTACTTC.